The rows below give T cell receptor beta chains drawn from one sample of a study of blood T cell repertoires in COVID-19. Data came from immunoSEQ multiplex PCR; TCRdb stores just in-frame clones and leaves some out. The table has 200,000 to 250,000 clones, about 87% seen once. Sample: PBMCs or T cells enriched from blood (not recorded which). The receptor set was obtained from a woman under 40 who had been exposed to COVID-19. CDR3s include the opening cysteine and the closing phenylalanine or tryptophan. D genes are given only for firm matches. Clone size, where shown, is once, few, many, or a class for clones that have expanded.

J	D	V	size	DNA	CDR3
TRBJ1-1	NA	TRBV4-1	NA	TGCGCCAGCAGCCCACCAGGGCCCACTGAAGCTTTCTTT	CASSPPGPTEAFF
TRBJ2-1	TRBD2	TRBV24-1	NA	TGTGCCACCAGTGATTCGGCTAGCGGGAGTGAAAAAGAGCAGTTCTTC	CATSDSASGSEKEQFF
TRBJ2-3	TRBD2	TRBV27	NA	TGTGCCAGCAGTTTAGCTAGCGGAACTAGCACAGATACGCAGTATTTT	CASSLASGTSTDTQYF
TRBJ1-6	TRBD1	TRBV6-1	once	TGTGCCAGCAGTGAACTCCGGACAGGGGTTAATTCACCCCTCCACTTT	CASSELRTGVNSPLHF
TRBJ2-3	TRBD2	TRBV10-2	once	TGCGCCAGCAGTGATTCAGGGCTAGCGGGGGATACGCAGTATTTT	CASSDSGLAGDTQYF
TRBJ2-1	NA	TRBV5-4	NA	TGTGCCAGCAGCCTTTCCGGGGGACTCGCCTACAATGAGCAGTTCTTC	CASSLSGGLAYNEQFF
TRBJ1-1	TRBD1	TRBV11-2	NA	TGTGCCAGCAGCTTGGGACAGTATGGTACCACTGAAGCTTTCTTT	CASSLGQYGTTEAFF
TRBJ2-3	NA	TRBV13	NA	TGTGCCAGCAGCTTAAATGGACTGGCCACAGATACGCAGTATTTT	CASSLNGLATDTQYF
TRBJ1-2	TRBD1	TRBV2	few	TGTGCCAGCAGTGCCCCAGGCCCGGGACAGCTATATGGCTACACCTTC	CASSAPGPGQLYGYTF
TRBJ2-7	NA	TRBV28	NA	TGTGCCAGCAGTTCGGACAAGAGGAGGGGCGGGTACGAGCAGTACTTC	CASSSDKRRGGYEQYF
TRBJ1-5	NA	TRBV30	once	TGTGCCTGGAACAGGGAAAGGAATCAGCCCCAGCATTTT	CAWNRERNQPQHF